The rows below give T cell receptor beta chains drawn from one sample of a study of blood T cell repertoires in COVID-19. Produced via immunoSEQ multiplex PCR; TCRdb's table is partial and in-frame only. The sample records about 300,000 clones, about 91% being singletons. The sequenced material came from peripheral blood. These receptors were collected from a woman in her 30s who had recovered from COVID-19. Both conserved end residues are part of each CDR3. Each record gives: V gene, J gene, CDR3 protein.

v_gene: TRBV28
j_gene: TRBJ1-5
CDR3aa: CASSLGQVRQPQHF

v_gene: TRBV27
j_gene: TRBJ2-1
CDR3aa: CASSSWTEGASNEQFF

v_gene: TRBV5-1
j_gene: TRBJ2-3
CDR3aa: CASSANRGHTDTQYF

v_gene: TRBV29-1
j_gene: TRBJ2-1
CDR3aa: CSVVPSTGDNEQFF

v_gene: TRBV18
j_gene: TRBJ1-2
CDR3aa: CASSPLEDRAPGYTF

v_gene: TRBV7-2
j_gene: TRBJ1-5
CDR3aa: CASSLAPGPQHF

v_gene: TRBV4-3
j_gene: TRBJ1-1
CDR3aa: CASSQETGLNTEAFF

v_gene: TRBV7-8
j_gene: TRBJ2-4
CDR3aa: CASSLGGGGKNIQYF

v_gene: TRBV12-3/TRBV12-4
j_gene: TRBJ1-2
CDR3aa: CASSLRLNYGYTF

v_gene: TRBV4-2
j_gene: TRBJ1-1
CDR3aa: CASSQERARNTEAFF

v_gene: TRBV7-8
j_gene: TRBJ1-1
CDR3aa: CASSWGTGGMNTEAFF

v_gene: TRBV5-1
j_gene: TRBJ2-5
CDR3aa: CASSYLGQFGGETQYF

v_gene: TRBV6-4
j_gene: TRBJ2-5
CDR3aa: CASSLQGGETQYF

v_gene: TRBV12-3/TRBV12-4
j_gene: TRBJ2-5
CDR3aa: CASSRGGGETQYF

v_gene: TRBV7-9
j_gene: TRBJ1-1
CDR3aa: CASSRGQPDTEAFF

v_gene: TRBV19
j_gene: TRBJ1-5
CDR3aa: CASKSAGFYSNQPQHF

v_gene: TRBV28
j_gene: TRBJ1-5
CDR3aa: CASSPPTGGIGQPQHF

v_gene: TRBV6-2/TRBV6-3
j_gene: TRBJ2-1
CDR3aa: CASSSIAGGLNEQFF

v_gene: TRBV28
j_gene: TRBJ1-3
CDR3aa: CASSTEAGNTIYF

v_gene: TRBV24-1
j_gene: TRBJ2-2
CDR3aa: CASGGATGADTGELFF

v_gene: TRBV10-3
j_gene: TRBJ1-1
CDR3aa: CAISGGLMGGTEAFF

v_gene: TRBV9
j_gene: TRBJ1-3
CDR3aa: CASSSRGTGNTIYF

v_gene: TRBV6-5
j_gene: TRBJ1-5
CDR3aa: CASSQTGANQPQHF